This T cell receptor (beta chain) was found in a study of cytomegalovirus exposure and HLA in healthy donors. Broader study findings: The study reported that TCR beta sequences accurately predicted HLA-A and HLA-B alleles in most subjects.

Comments on this clone: Its specificity is unknown.

This PCR relied on a set of 60 Vbeta primers and 13 Jbeta primers. Assay: immunoSEQ multiplex PCR; the TCRdb copy retains only in-frame clones and omits some. This sample has approximately 150,000 clones, with almost 80% found just once. The clonotype was recovered from a male donor in good health and CMV-seronegative. Sequencing was carried out using PBMCs.

CDR3 coding DNA: TGTGCCAGCAGCCGCCAGGTGTCTGGGAATGAGCAGTTCTTC. It specifies CASSRQVSGNEQFF. This rearrangement joins TRBV14 to TRBJ2-1; D is ambiguous. Trimming took 4 bases from V and 7 from J, leaving 14 bases between them. Germline loops: CDR1 SGHDN, CDR2 FVKESK. The CDR3 length is 14 residues.